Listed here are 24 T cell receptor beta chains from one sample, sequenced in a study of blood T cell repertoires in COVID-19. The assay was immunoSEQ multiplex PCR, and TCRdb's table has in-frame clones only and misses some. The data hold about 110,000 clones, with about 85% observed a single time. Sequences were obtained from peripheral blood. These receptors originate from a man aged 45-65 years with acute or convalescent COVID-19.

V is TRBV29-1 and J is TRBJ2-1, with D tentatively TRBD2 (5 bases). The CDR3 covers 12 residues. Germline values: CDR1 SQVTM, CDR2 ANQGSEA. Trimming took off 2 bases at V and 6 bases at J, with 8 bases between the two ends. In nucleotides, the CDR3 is TGCAGCGTTGAACGGGGTTCCAATGAGCAGTTCTTC. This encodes CSVERGSNEQFF.

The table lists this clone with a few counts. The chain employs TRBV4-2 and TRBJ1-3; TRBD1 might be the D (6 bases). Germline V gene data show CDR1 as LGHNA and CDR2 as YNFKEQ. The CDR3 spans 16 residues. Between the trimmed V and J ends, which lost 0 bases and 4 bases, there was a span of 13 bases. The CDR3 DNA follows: TGTGCCAGCAGCCAAGATGCAGGGGCAGGAGGAAACACCATATATTTT. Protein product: CASSQDAGAGGNTIYF.

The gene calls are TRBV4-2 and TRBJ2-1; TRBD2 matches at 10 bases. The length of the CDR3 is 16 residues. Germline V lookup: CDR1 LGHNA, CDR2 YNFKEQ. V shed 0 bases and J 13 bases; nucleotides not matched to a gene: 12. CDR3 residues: CASSQDWQRGGLIQFF. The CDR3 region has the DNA TGTGCCAGCAGCCAAGACTGGCAGCGGGGGGGCCTAATCCAGTTCTTC.

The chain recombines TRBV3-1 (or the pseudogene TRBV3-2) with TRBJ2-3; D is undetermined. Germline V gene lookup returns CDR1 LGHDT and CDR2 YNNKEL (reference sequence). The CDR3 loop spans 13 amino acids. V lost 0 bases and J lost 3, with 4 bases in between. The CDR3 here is CASSQERTDTQYF. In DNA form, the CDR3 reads TGTGCCAGCAGCCAAGAGCGGACAGATACGCAGTATTTT.

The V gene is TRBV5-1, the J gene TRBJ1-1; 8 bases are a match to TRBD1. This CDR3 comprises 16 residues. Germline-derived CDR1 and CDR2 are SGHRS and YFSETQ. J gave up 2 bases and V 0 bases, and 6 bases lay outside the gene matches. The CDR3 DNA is TGCGCCAGCAGCTTGGATGGACAGGGAGGTAACACTGAAGCTTTCTTT. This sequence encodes CASSLDGQGGNTEAFF.

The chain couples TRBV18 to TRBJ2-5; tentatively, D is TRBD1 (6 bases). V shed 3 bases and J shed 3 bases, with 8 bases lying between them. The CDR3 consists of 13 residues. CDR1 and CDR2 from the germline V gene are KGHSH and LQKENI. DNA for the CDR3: TGTGCCAGCTCACCCGGACAGAAAGAGACCCAGTACTTC. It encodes CASSPGQKETQYF.

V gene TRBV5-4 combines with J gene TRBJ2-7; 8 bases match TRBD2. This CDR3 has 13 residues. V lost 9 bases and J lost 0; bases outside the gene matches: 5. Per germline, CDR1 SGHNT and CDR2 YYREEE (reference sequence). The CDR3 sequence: CATHSGTSYEQYF. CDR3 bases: TGTGCCACCCATAGCGGGACCTCCTACGAGCAGTACTTC.

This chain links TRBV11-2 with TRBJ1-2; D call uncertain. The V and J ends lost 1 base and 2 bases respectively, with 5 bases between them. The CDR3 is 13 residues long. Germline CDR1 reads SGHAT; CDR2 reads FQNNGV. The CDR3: CASSLGQNYGYTF. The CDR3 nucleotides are TGTGCCAGCAGCTTAGGCCAGAACTATGGCTACACCTTC.

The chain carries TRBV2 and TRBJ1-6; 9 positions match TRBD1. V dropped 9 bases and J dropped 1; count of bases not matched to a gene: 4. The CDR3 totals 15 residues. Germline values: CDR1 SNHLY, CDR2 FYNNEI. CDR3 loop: CASGQGFSYNSPLHF. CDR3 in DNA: TGTGCCAGTGGACAGGGGTTTTCCTATAATTCACCCCTCCACTTT.

The CDR3 nucleotides are TGTGCCAGCTCACCACTTCGAGCAGGGTCAGATACGCAGTATTTT. This gives the protein CASSPLRAGSDTQYF. The rearrangement links TRBV18 to TRBJ2-3; maybe TRBD1 (5 bases). The CDR3 has 15 residues. From germline, CDR1 is KGHSH and CDR2 LQKENI. Deletions cut 1 base from V and 4 bases from J, with 12 bases between.

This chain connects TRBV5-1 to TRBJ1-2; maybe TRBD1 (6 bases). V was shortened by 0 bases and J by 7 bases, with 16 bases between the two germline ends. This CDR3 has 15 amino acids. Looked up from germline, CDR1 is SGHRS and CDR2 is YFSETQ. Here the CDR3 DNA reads TGCGCCAGCAGCTTGGTACGGAACAGGGTCGGTGGCTACACCTTC. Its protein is CASSLVRNRVGGYTF.

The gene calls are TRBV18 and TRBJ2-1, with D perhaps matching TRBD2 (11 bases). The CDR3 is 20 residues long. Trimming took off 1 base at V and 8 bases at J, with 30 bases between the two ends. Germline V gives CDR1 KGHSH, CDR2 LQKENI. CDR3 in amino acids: CASSPRDRGSGRALLDEQFF. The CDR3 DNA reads TGTGCCAGCTCACCACGGGACAGGGGTAGCGGGAGGGCCCTCTTGGATGAGCAGTTCTTC.

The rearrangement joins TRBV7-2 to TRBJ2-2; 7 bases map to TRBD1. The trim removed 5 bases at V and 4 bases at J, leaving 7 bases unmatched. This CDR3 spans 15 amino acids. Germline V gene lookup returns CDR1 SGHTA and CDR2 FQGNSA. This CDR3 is CASSTISGGTGELFF. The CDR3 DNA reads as TGTGCCAGCAGCACTATTTCAGGGGGCACCGGGGAGCTGTTTTTT. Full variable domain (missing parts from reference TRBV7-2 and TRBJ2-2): GAGVSQSPSNKVTEKGKDVELRCDPISGHTALYWYRQSLGQGLEFLIYFQGNSAPDKSGLPSDRFSAERTGGSVSTLTIQRTQQEDSAVYLCASSTISGGTGELFFGEGSRLTVL.

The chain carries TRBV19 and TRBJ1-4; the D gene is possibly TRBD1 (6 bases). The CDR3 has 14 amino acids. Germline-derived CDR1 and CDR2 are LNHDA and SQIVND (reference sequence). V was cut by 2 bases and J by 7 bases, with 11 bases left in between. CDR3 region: CASSIPDSLEKLFF. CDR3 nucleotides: TGTGCCAGTAGTATACCGGACAGTCTTGAAAAACTGTTTTTT.

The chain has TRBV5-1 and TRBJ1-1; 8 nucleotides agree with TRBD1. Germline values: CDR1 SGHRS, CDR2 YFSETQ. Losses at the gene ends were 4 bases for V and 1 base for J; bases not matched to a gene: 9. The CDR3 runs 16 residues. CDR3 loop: CASSPTQGAKNTEAFF. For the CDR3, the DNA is TGCGCCAGCAGCCCTACGCAGGGGGCGAAGAACACTGAAGCTTTCTTT. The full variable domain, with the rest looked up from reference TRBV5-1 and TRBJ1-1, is KAGVTQTPRYLIKTRGQQVTLSCSPISGHRSVSWYQQTPGQGLQFLFEYFSETQRNKGNFPGRFSGRQFSNSRSEMNVSTLELGDSALYLCASSPTQGAKNTEAFFGQGTRLTVV.

CDR3 sequence reads: CASSQEFGDSPLHF. The DNA for the CDR3 is TGTGCCAGCAGCCAAGAGTTCGGGGATTCACCCCTCCACTTT. The rearrangement links TRBV3-1 (or the pseudogene TRBV3-2) to TRBJ1-6; D is unresolved. V gave up 0 bases and J gave up 8 bases, with 8 bases separating them. Germline lookup yields CDR1 LGHDT and CDR2 YNNKEL (reference sequence). CDR3 length: 14 residues.

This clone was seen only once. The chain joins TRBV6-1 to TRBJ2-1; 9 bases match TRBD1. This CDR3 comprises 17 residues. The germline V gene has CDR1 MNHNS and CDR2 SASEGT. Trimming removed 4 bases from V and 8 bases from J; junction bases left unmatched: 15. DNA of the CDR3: TGTGCCAGCAGTGTCCCCCCCGGGACAGGGACTCCGGATGAGCAGTTCTTC. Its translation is CASSVPPGTGTPDEQFF.

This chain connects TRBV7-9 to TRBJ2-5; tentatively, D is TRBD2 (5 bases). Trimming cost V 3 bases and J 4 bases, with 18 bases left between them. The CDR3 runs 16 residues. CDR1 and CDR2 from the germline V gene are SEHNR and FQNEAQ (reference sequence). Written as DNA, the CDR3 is TGTGCCAGCAGCTTCCCGTTACTGCGGGCAGGAGAGACCCAGTACTTC. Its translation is CASSFPLLRAGETQYF. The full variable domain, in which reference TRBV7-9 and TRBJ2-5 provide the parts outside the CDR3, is DTGVSQNPRHKITKRGQNVTFRCDPISEHNRLYWYRQTLGQGPEFLTYFQNEAQLEKSRLLSDRFSAERPKGSFSTLEIQRTEQGDSAMYLCASSFPLLRAGETQYFGPGTRLLVL.

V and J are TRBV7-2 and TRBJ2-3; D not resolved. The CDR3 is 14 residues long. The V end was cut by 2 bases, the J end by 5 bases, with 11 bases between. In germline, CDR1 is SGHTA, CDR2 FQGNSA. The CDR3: CASSLQPGEDTQYF. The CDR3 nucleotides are TGTGCCAGCAGCTTACAACCAGGCGAAGATACGCAGTATTTT. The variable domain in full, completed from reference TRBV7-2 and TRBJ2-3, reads GAGVSQSPSNKVTEKGKDVELRCDPISGHTALYWYRQSLGQGLEFLIYFQGNSAPDKSGLPSDRFSAERTGGSVSTLTIQRTQQEDSAVYLCASSLQPGEDTQYFGPGTRLTVL.

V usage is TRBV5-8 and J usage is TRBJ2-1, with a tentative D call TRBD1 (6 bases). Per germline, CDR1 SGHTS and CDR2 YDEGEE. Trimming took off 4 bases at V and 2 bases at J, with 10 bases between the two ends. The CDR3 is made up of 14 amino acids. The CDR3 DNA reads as TGTGCCAGCAGCGCCTCAGGGGCCTACAATGAGCAGTTCTTC. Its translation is CASSASGAYNEQFF.

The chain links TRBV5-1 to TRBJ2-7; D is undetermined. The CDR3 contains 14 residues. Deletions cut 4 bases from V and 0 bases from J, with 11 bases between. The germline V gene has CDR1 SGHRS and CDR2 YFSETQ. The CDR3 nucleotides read TGCGCCAGCAGCCCGCCTCTAGGCTCCTACGAGCAGTACTTC. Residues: CASSPPLGSYEQYF.

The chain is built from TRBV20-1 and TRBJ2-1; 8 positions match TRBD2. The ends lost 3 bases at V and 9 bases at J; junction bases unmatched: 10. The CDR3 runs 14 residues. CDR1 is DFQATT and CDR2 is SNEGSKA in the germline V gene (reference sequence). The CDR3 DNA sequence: TGCAGTGCTAGTCCCTCCGGGAGGGCCGGTGAGCAGTTCTTC. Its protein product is CSASPSGRAGEQFF.

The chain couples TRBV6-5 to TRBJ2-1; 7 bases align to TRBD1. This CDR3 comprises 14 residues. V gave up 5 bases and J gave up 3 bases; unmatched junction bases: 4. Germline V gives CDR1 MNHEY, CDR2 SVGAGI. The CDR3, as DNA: TGTGCCAGCAGTCACCGGGACAGCTACAATGAGCAGTTCTTC. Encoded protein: CASSHRDSYNEQFF.

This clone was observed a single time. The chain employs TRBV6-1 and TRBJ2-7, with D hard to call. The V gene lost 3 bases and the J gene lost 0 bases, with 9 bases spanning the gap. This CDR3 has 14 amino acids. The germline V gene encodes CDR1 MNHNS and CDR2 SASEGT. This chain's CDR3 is CASSDSPSSYEQYF. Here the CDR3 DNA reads TGTGCCAGCAGTGATAGTCCAAGCTCCTACGAGCAGTACTTC.